This entry is about one T cell receptor beta chain. What it recognizes is unknown. The data were taken from a study of response to subunit inactivated influenza vaccine. The CDR3 has 12 residues. Germline loops: CDR1 DFQATT, CDR2 SNEGSKA (reference sequence). V lost 1 base, J lost 3 bases, and 5 bases lay in between. TCRdb reprocessed the RT-PCR reads with MiXCR, giving one entry per CDR3 protein. The repertoire holds around 520,000 distinct CDR3 sequences, with about 25% as singletons. Findings of the study overall: Each seasonal flu vaccination may recruit only limited new T cells, authors suggested.

Sequencing used CD4+ T cells sorted from PBMCs, obtained 4 to 6 days after vaccination. J is TRBJ2-3 and V is TRBV20-1; D is uncertain. The TCR was taken from a man in his fifties who received an inactivated influenza vaccine. CDR3 amino acids: CSARGQTDTQYF. The CDR3 nucleotides read TGCAGTGCTAGAGGCCAAACAGATACGCAGTATTTT.